These T cell receptor beta chains were read from a single sample in a study of T cell responses to AZD1222 COVID-19 vaccine. Using immunoSEQ multiplex PCR, the repertoire was profiled, and TCRdb retains in-frame clones only, with some absent. Of about 170,000 clones in the sample, around 91% were seen once. This sample comprised peripheral blood, obtained on day 0 of AZD1222 vaccination. The source is an adult in good health. The CDR3 runs from the conserved cysteine through the conserved F or W. D genes are given only for firm matches. Only part of the rows carry a size: once, few, many, or a class if the clone is expanded.

j_call d_call v_call clone_size cdr3_nt cdr3_aa
TRBJ1-6 TRBD1 TRBV27 NA TGTGCCAGCAGTGGTCCAGGGGGCCCACCCCTCCACTTT CASSGPGGPPLHF
TRBJ2-3 NA TRBV6-5 NA TGTGCCAACCGGGACACAGATACGCAGTATTTT CANRDTDTQYF
TRBJ2-7 TRBD2 TRBV29-1 NA TGCAGCGCCCGACGGGGGGACGAGCAGTACTTC CSARRGDEQYF
TRBJ2-5 TRBD1 TRBV7-6 once TGTGCCAGCAGCTTAGCCGGACAGGGAGAAGAGACCCAGTACTTC CASSLAGQGEETQYF
TRBJ1-3 NA TRBV20-1 NA TGCAGTGCTAGAGATGGGGGCACCATATATTTT CSARDGGTIYF
TRBJ2-3 TRBD1 TRBV4-1 NA TGCGCCAGCAGCCAAGATGACAGGGGGAGCACAGATACGCAGTATTTT CASSQDDRGSTDTQYF
TRBJ1-4 TRBD1 TRBV28 NA TGTGCCAGCAGCCTTACAGGGGGCACTAATGAAAAACTGTTTTTT CASSLTGGTNEKLFF
TRBJ1-1 TRBD1 TRBV13 once TGTGCCAGCAGCCCCAAGGGACAGCTGAACACTGAAGCTTTCTTT CASSPKGQLNTEAFF
TRBJ2-3 NA TRBV6-1 NA TGTGCCAGCAGTGAAAGCTTTCGGGTTGGTTCAGATACGCAGTATTTT CASSESFRVGSDTQYF
TRBJ1-3 NA TRBV18 NA TGTGCCAGCTCACGTCGGACAGATCCTGGAAACACCATATATTTT CASSRRTDPGNTIYF
TRBJ2-7 NA TRBV5-1 NA TGCGCCAGCAGCGTGCTTCCCGGGGGAGACCTCTCCTACGAGCAGTACTTC CASSVLPGGDLSYEQYF
TRBJ1-5 NA TRBV28 NA TGTGCCAGCAGTCCACCGTCGGACGGAACTCAAGGAGCCCAGCATTTT CASSPPSDGTQGAQHF
TRBJ2-1 NA TRBV5-6 NA TGTGCCAGCAGCTCGCTAGGCGCCTACAGAGACAATGAGCAGTTCTTC CASSSLGAYRDNEQFF
TRBJ1-1 TRBD1 TRBV19 NA TGTGCCAGTAGTATCCGGGACAGGGTGTTGCGTACTGAAGCTTTCTTT CASSIRDRVLRTEAFF
TRBJ1-3 NA TRBV5-5 once TGTGCCAGCAGCAGCGGGACCCCCTCTGGAAACACCATATATTTT CASSSGTPSGNTIYF
TRBJ1-2 NA TRBV29-1 NA TGCAGCGCCGCTGGTCTTCGGGGTGGCTACACCTTC CSAAGLRGGYTF
TRBJ1-2 NA TRBV28 NA TGTGCCAGCATTCCCGGACAAGCTAACTATGGCTACACCTTC CASIPGQANYGYTF
TRBJ1-2 NA TRBV11-2 NA TGTGCCAGCAGCTTAGACAGGCGCGGCTATGGCTACACCTTC CASSLDRRGYGYTF
TRBJ1-5 NA TRBV10-2 NA TGCGCCAGCAGTGAGTCGACTTTTGGAAGTGGGGGCAATCAGCCCCAGCATTTT CASSESTFGSGGNQPQHF
TRBJ2-7 NA TRBV6-2/TRBV6-3 NA TGTGCCAGCAGTTTGACAGCCATCTCCTACGAGCAGTACTTC CASSLTAISYEQYF
TRBJ1-4 TRBD1 TRBV25-1 NA TGTGCCAGCAGTGAAGGGACAGGGGGCTATAATGAAAAACTGTTTTTT CASSEGTGGYNEKLFF
TRBJ2-3 NA TRBV5-8 NA TGTGCCAGCAGCTTGGTCCGCCAGACGTCACTTGTGGATACGCAGTATTTT CASSLVRQTSLVDTQYF
TRBJ2-2 NA TRBV5-1 NA TGCGCCAGCAGTAATAGACAGATGAACACCGGGGAGCTGTTTTTT CASSNRQMNTGELFF
TRBJ2-7 TRBD1 TRBV5-1 NA TGCGCCAGCAGCGTGGACAGGGCCTACGAGCAGTACTTC CASSVDRAYEQYF
TRBJ1-4 NA TRBV5-4 NA TGTGCCAGCACCATGGCGGGGGGTAATGAAAAACTGTTTTTT CASTMAGGNEKLFF
TRBJ1-4 NA TRBV29-1 NA TGCAGCGCTACGACAGATGTGAATGAAAAACTGTTTTTT CSATTDVNEKLFF